This T cell receptor (beta chain) was recovered during a study of cytomegalovirus exposure and HLA in healthy donors. The assay was immunoSEQ multiplex PCR, and TCRdb's table has in-frame clones only and misses some. Of about 160,000 clones listed, roughly 91% were seen once; the top ten hold 10%. CDR1 MNHNY and CDR2 SVGAGI come from the germline V gene (reference sequence). The ends were cut back, 6 bases at V and 4 bases at J, with 12 bases in the middle. The CDR3 consists of 13 residues. The source is a young woman in good health and CMV-seropositive. The sample consisted of PBMCs. This chain uses TRBV6-6 with TRBJ1-2; D is perhaps TRBD1 (6 bases). The CDR3, as DNA: TGTGCCAGCAGAGAACAGGGTGTCTATGGCTACACCTTC. Protein product: CASREQGVYGYTF.